This T cell receptor (beta chain) was sequenced for a study of molecular identifiers for immune sequencing clone quantification. A remark on this clonotype: Being one base from a much bigger clone, this may be a read error.

CDR1 and CDR2 from the germline V gene are SEHNR and FQNEAQ (reference sequence). The CDR3 spans 13 residues. From the PCR reads, TCRdb called clonotypes with MiXCR, one entry per CDR3 protein. The sample has tens of thousands of distinct CDR3 sequences; under 30% are singletons. The chain links TRBV7-9 to TRBJ2-7; D is possibly TRBD1 (6 bases). The sample taken for sequencing was naive CD8+ T cells from blood, with Jurkat cell RNA spiked in. Specified subset: FACS-sorted CD8+CD4-CCR7+CD45RA+ naive T cells. The clonotype originates from a human donor in good health. Some libraries in this study had Jurkat cell RNA spiked in. Here the CDR3 reads CASSSDSSYERYF. The CDR3 DNA reads TGTGCCAGCAGCTCGGACAGCTCCTACGAGCGGTACTTC.